Below, one T cell receptor (beta chain) is given with its context. The V and J ends lost 1 base and 0 bases respectively, with 7 bases between them. Germline V gene lookup returns CDR1 MGHRA and CDR2 YSYEKL. This CDR3 comprises 15 residues. This entry is derived from a study of OX40 agonist ivuxolimab in advanced cancers. Across the whole study: Among those enrolled, mean age was 60 years (range about 20 to 79) and about 79% were male.

Repertoires were generated with immunoSEQ multiplex PCR, while TCRdb's copy carries only in-frame clones and drops some. The sample holds around 57,000 clones, roughly 90% seen once. This receptor was obtained from an adult with an advanced solid tumor such as melanoma, head and neck, liver or kidney cancer. V and J are TRBV4-1 and TRBJ1-5; D not certain. This specimen consisted of CD4+ or CD8+ T cells sorted from blood, obtained in a trial of the OX40 agonist ivuxolimab. CDR3 in DNA: TGCGCCAGCAGCCAAGTCCTTCTTAGCAATCAGCCCCAGCATTTT. It encodes CASSQVLLSNQPQHF.